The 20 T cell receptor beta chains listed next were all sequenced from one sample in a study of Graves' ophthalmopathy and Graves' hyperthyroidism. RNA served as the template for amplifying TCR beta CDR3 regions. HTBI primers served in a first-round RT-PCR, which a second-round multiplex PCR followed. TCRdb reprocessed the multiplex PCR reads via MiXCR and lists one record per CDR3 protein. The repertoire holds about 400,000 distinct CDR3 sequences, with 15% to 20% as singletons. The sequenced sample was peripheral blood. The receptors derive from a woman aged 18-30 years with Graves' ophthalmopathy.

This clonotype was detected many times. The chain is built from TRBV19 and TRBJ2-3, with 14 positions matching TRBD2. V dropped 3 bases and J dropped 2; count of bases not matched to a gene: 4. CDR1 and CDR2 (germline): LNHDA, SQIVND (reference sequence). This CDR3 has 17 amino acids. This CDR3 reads CASSMGLAGALTDTQYF. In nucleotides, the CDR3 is TGTGCCAGTAGTATGGGACTAGCGGGGGCCCTCACAGATACGCAGTATTTT.

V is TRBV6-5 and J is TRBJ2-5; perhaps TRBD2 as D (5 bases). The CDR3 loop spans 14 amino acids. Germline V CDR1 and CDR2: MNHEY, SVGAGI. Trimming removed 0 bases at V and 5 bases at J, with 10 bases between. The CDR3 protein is CASSYSSSSETQYF. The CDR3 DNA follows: TGTGCCAGCAGTTACTCTTCTAGCAGCGAGACCCAGTACTTC.

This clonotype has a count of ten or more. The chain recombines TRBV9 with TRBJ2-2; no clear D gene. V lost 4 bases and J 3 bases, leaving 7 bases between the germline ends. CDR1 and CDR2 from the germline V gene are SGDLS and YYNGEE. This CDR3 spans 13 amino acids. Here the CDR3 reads CASSPRDTGELFF. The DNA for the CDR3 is TGTGCCAGCAGCCCCCGTGACACCGGGGAGCTGTTTTTT.

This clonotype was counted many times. The CDR3 DNA reads as TGTGCCAGCAGTCAGACTAGCGGGATCAAGACCCAGTACTTC. It specifies CASSQTSGIKTQYF. This chain links TRBV12-3 or TRBV12-4 with TRBJ2-5, with TRBD2 matching 11 bases. This CDR3 spans 14 amino acids. V lost 5 bases, J lost 6 bases, and 5 bases stayed unmatched.

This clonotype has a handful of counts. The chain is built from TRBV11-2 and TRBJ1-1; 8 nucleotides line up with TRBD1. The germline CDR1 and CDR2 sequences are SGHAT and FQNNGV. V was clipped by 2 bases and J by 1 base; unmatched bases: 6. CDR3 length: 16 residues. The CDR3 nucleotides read TGTGCCAGCAGCTTAAGTCCGGGGACAGGGAACACTGAAGCTTTCTTT. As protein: CASSLSPGTGNTEAFF.

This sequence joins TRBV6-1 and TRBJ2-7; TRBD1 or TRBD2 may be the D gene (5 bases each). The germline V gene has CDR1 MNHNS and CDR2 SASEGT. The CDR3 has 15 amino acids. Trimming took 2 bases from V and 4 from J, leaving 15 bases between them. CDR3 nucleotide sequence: TGTGCCAGCAGTGAACCTACGGGGCTGATTTACGAGCAGTACTTC. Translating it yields CASSEPTGLIYEQYF.

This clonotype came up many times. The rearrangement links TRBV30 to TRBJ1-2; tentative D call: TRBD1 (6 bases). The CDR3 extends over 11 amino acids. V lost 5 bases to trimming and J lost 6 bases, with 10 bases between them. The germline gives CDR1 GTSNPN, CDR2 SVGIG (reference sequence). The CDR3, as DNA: TGTGCCTGGGAAGGGGGAGATGGCTACACCTTC. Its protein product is CAWEGGDGYTF.

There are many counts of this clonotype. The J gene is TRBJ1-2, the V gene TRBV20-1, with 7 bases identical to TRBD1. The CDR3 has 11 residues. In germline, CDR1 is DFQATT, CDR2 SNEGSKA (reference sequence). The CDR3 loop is CNSGQTYGYTF. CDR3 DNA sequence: TGCAACTCGGGACAGACCTATGGCTACACCTTC.

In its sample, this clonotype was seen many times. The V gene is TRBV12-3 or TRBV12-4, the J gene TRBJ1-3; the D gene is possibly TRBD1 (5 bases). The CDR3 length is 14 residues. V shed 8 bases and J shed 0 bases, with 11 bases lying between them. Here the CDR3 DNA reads TGTGCCAGCGGATTGACAGCCTCTGGAAACACCATATATTTT. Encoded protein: CASGLTASGNTIYF.

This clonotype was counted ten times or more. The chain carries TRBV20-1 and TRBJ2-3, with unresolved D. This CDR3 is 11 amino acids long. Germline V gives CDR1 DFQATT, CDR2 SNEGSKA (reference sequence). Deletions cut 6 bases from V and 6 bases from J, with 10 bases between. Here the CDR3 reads CSAPPTDTQYF. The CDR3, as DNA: TGCAGTGCCCCCCCTACCGATACGCAGTATTTT.

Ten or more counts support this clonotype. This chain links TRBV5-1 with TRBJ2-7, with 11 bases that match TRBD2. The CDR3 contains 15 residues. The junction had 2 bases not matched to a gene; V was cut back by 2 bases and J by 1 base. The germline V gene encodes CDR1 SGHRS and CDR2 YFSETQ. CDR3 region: CASSFGTSGSYEQYF. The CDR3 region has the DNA TGCGCCAGCAGCTTTGGGACTAGCGGATCCTACGAGCAGTACTTC.

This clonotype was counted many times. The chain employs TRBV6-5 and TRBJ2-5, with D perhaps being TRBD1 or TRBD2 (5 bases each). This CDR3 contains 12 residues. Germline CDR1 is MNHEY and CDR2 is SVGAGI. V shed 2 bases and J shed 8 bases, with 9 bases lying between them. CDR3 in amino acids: CASSYARDTQYF. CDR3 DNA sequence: TGTGCCAGCAGTTACGCCCGGGACACCCAGTACTTC.

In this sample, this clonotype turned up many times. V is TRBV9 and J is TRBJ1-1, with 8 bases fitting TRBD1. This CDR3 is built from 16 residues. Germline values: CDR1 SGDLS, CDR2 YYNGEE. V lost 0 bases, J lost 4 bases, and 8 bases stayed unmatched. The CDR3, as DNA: TGTGCCAGCAGCGTAGCTGCAGGGGGCGCCGGCACTGAAGCTTTCTTT. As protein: CASSVAAGGAGTEAFF. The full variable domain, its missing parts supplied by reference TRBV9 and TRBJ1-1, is DSGVTQTPKHLITATGQRVTLRCSPRSGDLSVYWYQQSLDQGLQFLIQYYNGEERAKGNILERFSAQQFPDLHSELNLSSLELGDSALYFCASSVAAGGAGTEAFFGQGTRLTVV.

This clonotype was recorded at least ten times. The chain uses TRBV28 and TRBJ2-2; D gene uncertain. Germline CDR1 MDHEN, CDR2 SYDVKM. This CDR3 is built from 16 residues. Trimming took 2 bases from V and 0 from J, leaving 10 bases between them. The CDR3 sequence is CASSLIVVSNTGELFF. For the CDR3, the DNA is TGTGCCAGCAGTTTAATTGTTGTTTCGAACACCGGGGAGCTGTTTTTT.

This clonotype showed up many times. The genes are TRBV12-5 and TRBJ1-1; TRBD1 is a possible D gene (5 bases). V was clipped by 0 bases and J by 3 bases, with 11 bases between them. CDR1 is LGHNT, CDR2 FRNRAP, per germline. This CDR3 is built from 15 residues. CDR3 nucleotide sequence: TGTGCTAGTGGTTTGGTACGCGGGGGAGACACTGAAGCTTTCTTT. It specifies CASGLVRGGDTEAFF.

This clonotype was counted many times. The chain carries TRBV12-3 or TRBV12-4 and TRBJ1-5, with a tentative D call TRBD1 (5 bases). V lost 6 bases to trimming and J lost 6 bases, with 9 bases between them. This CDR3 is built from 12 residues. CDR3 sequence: CASSGAGQPQHF. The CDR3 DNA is TGTGCCAGCAGCGGGGCGGGTCAGCCCCAGCATTTT.

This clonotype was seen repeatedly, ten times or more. CDR3 region: CASSIDWTAWTEAFF. In DNA, the CDR3 is TGTGCCAGTAGTATAGATTGGACCGCATGGACTGAAGCTTTCTTT. The chain is built from TRBV19 and TRBJ1-1, with D unresolved. This CDR3 spans 15 amino acids. Germline V gene lookup returns CDR1 LNHDA and CDR2 SQIVND (reference sequence). The V end was cut by 0 bases, the J end by 5 bases, with 13 bases between.

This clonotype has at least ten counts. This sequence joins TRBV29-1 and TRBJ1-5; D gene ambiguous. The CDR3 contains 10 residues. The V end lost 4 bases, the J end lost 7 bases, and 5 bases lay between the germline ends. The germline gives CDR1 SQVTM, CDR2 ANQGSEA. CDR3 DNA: TGCAGCGTTGTTCCCCAGCCCCAGCATTTT. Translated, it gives CSVVPQPQHF. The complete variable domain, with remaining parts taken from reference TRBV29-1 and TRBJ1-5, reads SAVISQKPSRDICQRGTSLTIQCQVDSQVTMMFWYRQQPGQSLTLIATANQGSEATYESGFVIDKFPISRPNLTFSTLTVSNMSPEDSSIYLCSVVPQPQHFGDGTRLSIL.

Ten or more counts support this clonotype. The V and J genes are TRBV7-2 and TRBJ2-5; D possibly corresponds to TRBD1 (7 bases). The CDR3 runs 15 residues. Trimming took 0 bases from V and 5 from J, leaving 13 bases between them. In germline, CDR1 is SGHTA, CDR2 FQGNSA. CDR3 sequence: CASSLALQGRETQYF. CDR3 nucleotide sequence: TGTGCCAGCAGCTTAGCGCTACAGGGGAGGGAGACCCAGTACTTC.

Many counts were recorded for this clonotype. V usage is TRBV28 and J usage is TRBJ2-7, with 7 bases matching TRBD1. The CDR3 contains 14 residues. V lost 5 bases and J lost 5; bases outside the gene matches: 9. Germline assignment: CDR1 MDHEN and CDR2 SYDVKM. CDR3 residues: CASSTPGTADEQYF. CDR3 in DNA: TGTGCCAGCAGTACCCCCGGGACAGCCGACGAGCAGTACTTC.